One sample yielded the 16 T cell receptor beta chains listed below, sequenced in a study of blood T cells in healthy people across ages. Primers used in a second PCR of about 6 to 12 cycles were a sample-barcoded 5' primer and a J-beta primer mix. TCRdb analysed the 5' RACE reads with MiXCR anew, one entry per CDR3 protein. The data show fewer than 2 million distinct CDR3 sequences, about two fifths seen once. The sequencing input was blood. The receptor source for this set is a human donor in good health.

The chain recombines TRBV12-3 or TRBV12-4 with TRBJ1-1, with TRBD1 matching 9 bases. CDR3 length: 13 residues. V shed 6 bases and J 4 bases; nucleotides not matched to a gene: 3. The CDR3 spells CASRWTGVTEAFF. The CDR3 DNA reads TGTGCCAGCAGGTGGACAGGGGTCACTGAAGCTTTCTTT.

The chain has TRBV10-3 and TRBJ2-1, with 11 bases fitting TRBD2. The CDR3 is 15 residues long. V lost 4 bases, J lost 6 bases, and 5 bases stayed unmatched. From germline, CDR1 is ENHRY and CDR2 SYGVKD. As DNA, the CDR3 is TGTGCCATCAGTGTTACTAGCGGGAGTATCAATGAGCAGTTCTTC. Amino acid sequence: CAISVTSGSINEQFF.

CDR3 coding DNA: TGCGCCAGCAGCTTGGAAGGGGGGGTTCTCTACAATGAGCAGTTCTTC. Translating it yields CASSLEGGVLYNEQFF. V and J are TRBV5-1 and TRBJ2-1; TRBD2 is a possible D gene (7 bases). Trimming cost V 0 bases and J 3 bases, with 13 bases left between them. There are 16 residues in the CDR3. Germline CDR1 SGHRS, CDR2 YFSETQ.

This rearrangement joins TRBV20-1 to TRBJ1-2; D is unresolved. This CDR3 is 14 amino acids long. The V end was cut by 4 bases, the J end by 2 bases, with 14 bases between. Germline CDR1 DFQATT, CDR2 SNEGSKA (reference sequence). The CDR3 nucleotides are TGCAGTGCTAACCCCCCGGCGGGCAACTATGGCTACACCTTC. Amino acid sequence: CSANPPAGNYGYTF.

This clonotype has only a few counts. The rearrangement joins TRBV15 to TRBJ1-2; D possibly corresponds to TRBD1 (5 bases). The CDR3 contains 14 residues. Between the trimmed V and J ends, which lost 1 base and 2 bases, there was a span of 8 bases. Germline V gene data show CDR1 as LNHNV and CDR2 as YYDKDF (reference sequence). CDR3: CATSRAHRNYGYTF. The CDR3 coding sequence is TGTGCCACCAGCAGAGCCCACAGGAACTATGGCTACACCTTC.

This clonotype was recorded a few times. The DNA for the CDR3 is TGCGCCAGCAGCTTGGATTCGGGGATCATTGGCACAGATACGCAGTATTTT. This codes for CASSLDSGIIGTDTQYF. The rearrangement links TRBV5-1 to TRBJ2-3; weak D call: TRBD2 (5 bases). Trimming pared 0 bases from V and 1 base from J, leaving 15 bases between. Germline V gene data show CDR1 as SGHRS and CDR2 as YFSETQ. The CDR3 runs 17 residues.

The chain employs TRBV6-6 and TRBJ2-1; 9 bases align to TRBD2. Germline V gene data show CDR1 as MNHNY and CDR2 as SVGAGI (reference sequence). Trimming took 6 bases from V and 4 from J; bases not matched to a gene: 7. There are 15 residues in the CDR3. CDR3 nucleotides: TGTGCCAGCAGAAATGGCGGGGGGGCTTACAATGAGCAGTTCTTC. As protein: CASRNGGGAYNEQFF.

V usage is TRBV9 and J usage is TRBJ1-4, with D uncertain. Germline V gene sequence: CDR1 SGDLS, CDR2 YYNGEE. V was cut by 3 bases and J by 3 bases, with 12 bases left in between. The CDR3 has 15 residues. CDR3 DNA: TGTGCCAGCAGCGCCGACACTTGGGCTAATGAAAAACTGTTTTTT. It is translated as CASSADTWANEKLFF.

The genes are TRBV24-1 and TRBJ2-5, with D uncertain. With 3 bases removed from V and 7 bases from J, the gap between germline ends came to 17 bases. Germline CDR1 and CDR2: KGHDR and SFDVKD. The CDR3 extends over 15 amino acids. CDR3 loop: CATSDTGRSLGTQYF. DNA for the CDR3: TGTGCCACCAGTGATACCGGACGCTCGTTGGGGACCCAGTACTTC.

As concerns this clonotype: This may be a read error: a much more frequent sequence differs by one nucleotide. The V call is TRBV6-1, the J call TRBJ2-1; TRBD2 might be the D (6 bases). This CDR3 spans 11 amino acids. Germline V lookup: CDR1 MNHNS, CDR2 SASEGT. CDR3 residues: CVSGPGNEQFF. For the CDR3, the DNA is TGTGTCAGCGGGCCCGGCAATGAGCAGTTCTTC.

This clonotype was found a few times. The genes are TRBV18 and TRBJ2-7; the match to TRBD1 covers 11 bases. The junction had 8 bases not matched to a gene; V was cut back by 2 bases and J by 8 bases. This CDR3 has 15 amino acids. The germline CDR1 and CDR2 sequences are KGHSH and LQKENI. The CDR3 DNA follows: TGTGCCAGCTCACCAGGAGGGACAGGGGGGTTCAAGCAGTACTTC. Protein: CASSPGGTGGFKQYF.

In its sample, this clonotype was seen a few times. The chain has TRBV12-3 or TRBV12-4 and TRBJ1-5, with TRBD1 matching 7 bases. CDR3 size: 14 residues. Trimming removed 9 bases from V and 0 bases from J; junction bases left unmatched: 5. CDR3 nucleotide sequence: TGTGCCAGTCGGGACAGCGATAGCAATCAGCCCCAGCATTTT. This sequence encodes CASRDSDSNQPQHF.

V and J are TRBV7-8 and TRBJ2-7, with D possibly matching TRBD2 (5 bases). The CDR3 is made up of 17 amino acids. Trimming pared 1 base from V and 1 base from J, leaving 17 bases between. Germline-derived CDR1 and CDR2 are SGHVS and FQNEAQ. The CDR3 spells CASSLGLIGLASYEQYF. In DNA, the CDR3 is TGTGCCAGCAGCTTAGGCTTGATTGGACTGGCTTCCTACGAGCAGTACTTC.

This chain uses TRBV6-2 or TRBV6-3 with TRBJ2-7, with D perhaps TRBD2 (7 bases). The germline V gene encodes CDR1 MNHEY and CDR2 SVGEGT. V was trimmed by 6 bases and J by 9 bases, leaving 24 bases between them. This CDR3 region has 15 residues. The DNA of the CDR3 is TGTGCCAGCAGCAGCGGGGCCGGGACACCTTCTATGCAGTACTTC. Residues: CASSSGAGTPSMQYF.

The chain carries TRBV28 and TRBJ2-2, with D tentatively TRBD1 or TRBD2 (5 bases each). Between the trimmed V and J ends, which lost 4 bases and 2 bases, there was a span of 17 bases. The CDR3 is made up of 17 amino acids. Germline assignment: CDR1 MDHEN and CDR2 SYDVKM. CDR3 nucleotide sequence: TGTGCCAGCAGTTGGGGGACGGCCCTAGGAAACACCGGGGAGCTGTTTTTT. Translated, it gives CASSWGTALGNTGELFF.

As for this clonotype: At one end the junction does not follow the germline gene, possibly because of a read error. J is TRBJ2-7 and V is TRBV12-3 or TRBV12-4, with D unclear. The CDR3 length is 11 residues. The CDR3 coding sequence is TGTACCAGCAGTCCATCCTACGAGCAGTACTTC. Protein: CTSSPSYEQYF.